The 16 T cell receptor beta chains in this list originate from one sample, sequenced in a study of cytomegalovirus exposure and HLA in healthy donors (dated by TCRdb to the late 2010s). Library preparation used the immunoSEQ multiplex PCR assay. The multiplex PCR relied on a mix of 60 forward primers for TCR Vbeta segments and 13 reverse primers for TCR Jbeta segments. TCRdb obtained this table from immuneACCESS and retained in-frame rearrangements with V and J assigned. These tables miss some clones; where compared with another copy, unresolved V genes account for less than half of the shortfall, and the remainder is unexplained. This sample holds about 170,000 clones; 73% were observed only once. Together, the top ten hold 5% to 5.5% of the sample. Sequencing was done on a sample of PBMCs. All receptors come from a woman aged 18 to 35 in good health and CMV-seropositive.

This clone was observed a single time. The V call is TRBV5-6, the J call TRBJ2-1, with a possible D match to TRBD2 (6 bases). Looked up from germline, CDR1 is SGHDT and CDR2 is YYEEEE. This CDR3 contains 13 residues. V lost 6 bases and J 6 bases, leaving 13 bases between the germline ends. The CDR3 DNA reads as TGTGCCAGCATCCAGAGGGGAGGCAATGAGCAGTTCTTC. This gives the protein CASIQRGGNEQFF.

This chain joins TRBV7-9 and TRBJ1-4; possible D gene TRBD1, 5 bases. The ends were cut back, 5 bases at V and 5 bases at J, with 12 bases in the middle. CDR1 is SEHNR and CDR2 is FQNEAQ in the germline V gene (reference sequence). The CDR3 length is 14 residues. The CDR3 protein is CASSITGKNEKLFF. The CDR3 coding sequence is TGTGCCAGCAGCATTACAGGAAAAAATGAAAAACTGTTTTTT.

This clone occurred a few times. This chain uses TRBV30 with TRBJ1-6; 9 nucleotides agree with TRBD1. This CDR3 is built from 13 residues. CDR1 is GTSNPN and CDR2 is SVGIG in the germline V gene (reference sequence). Trimming removed 7 bases from V and 7 bases from J; junction bases left unmatched: 5. This CDR3 reads CAFRDRANSPLHF. CDR3 coding DNA: TGTGCCTTCCGGGACAGGGCGAATTCACCCCTCCACTTT.

This sequence joins TRBV5-4 and TRBJ1-2; TRBD1 is a possible D gene (5 bases). This CDR3 contains 13 residues. The V and J ends lost 3 bases and 3 bases respectively, with 9 bases between them. Germline V lookup: CDR1 SGHNT, CDR2 YYREEE (reference sequence). The CDR3 sequence: CASSSRVYYGYTF. Written as DNA, the CDR3 is TGTGCCAGCAGCTCCAGGGTGTACTATGGCTACACCTTC.

This clone was seen a handful of times. The chain has TRBV4-3 and TRBJ2-5; possible D gene TRBD1, 5 bases. V lost 0 bases and J 4 bases, leaving 12 bases between the germline ends. Germline V gene lookup returns CDR1 LGHNA and CDR2 YSLEER. This CDR3 contains 15 residues. This CDR3 reads CASSQDTGPRETQYF. Here the CDR3 DNA reads TGCGCCAGCAGCCAAGACACAGGTCCACGAGAGACCCAGTACTTC.

The table lists this clone with a few counts. The chain couples TRBV6-1 to TRBJ2-5; TRBD1 matches 8 bases. The CDR3 is made up of 13 amino acids. Germline trimming cut 6 bases from V and 4 bases from J; bases unmatched to any gene: 4. The V gene's germline CDR1 is MNHNS and CDR2 SASEGT. The DNA of the CDR3 is TGTGCCAGCAGCATAGACAGGGGAGAGACCCAGTACTTC. Protein sequence: CASSIDRGETQYF.

V and J are TRBV7-2 and TRBJ2-2; D remains unclear. The CDR3 sequence is 15 residues long. Germline V gene lookup returns CDR1 SGHTA and CDR2 FQGNSA. V shed 5 bases and J shed 0 bases, with 10 bases lying between them. The CDR3 DNA follows: TGTGCCAGCAGCGCCTCAGGTCCGAACACCGGGGAGCTGTTTTTT. Protein sequence: CASSASGPNTGELFF.

This clone has only one observation. The chain uses TRBV5-6 and TRBJ1-2, with 7 bases matching TRBD1. Germline V gene data show CDR1 as SGHDT and CDR2 as YYEEEE. This CDR3 is built from 13 residues. With V trimmed by 5 bases and J by 2 bases, 3 bases remained unmatched. The CDR3 sequence is CASRSQGNYGYTF. CDR3 sequence (DNA): TGTGCCAGCAGGTCACAGGGGAACTATGGCTACACCTTC.

This chain links TRBV10-3 with TRBJ1-3, with 9 bases that match TRBD1. Germline CDR1 reads ENHRY; CDR2 reads SYGVKD. Germline trimming cut 6 bases from V and 3 bases from J; bases unmatched to any gene: 6. There are 15 residues in the CDR3. As DNA, the CDR3 is TGTGCCATCAGCGGACCGGACAGGGGTGGAAACACCATATATTTT. Its protein product is CAISGPDRGGNTIYF.

The rearrangement joins TRBV5-1 to TRBJ2-1, with D maybe TRBD1 (6 bases). Per the germline V gene, CDR1 is SGHRS and CDR2 is YFSETQ. V was cut by 6 bases and J by 6 bases, with 19 bases left in between. The CDR3 runs 15 residues. The CDR3 region has the DNA TGCGCCAGCACGGTGGAGACAGGAGCCCTCAATGAGCAGTTCTTC. This gives the protein CASTVETGALNEQFF.

This clone has a single count. This sequence joins TRBV13 and TRBJ2-7; D may be TRBD1 (6 bases). This CDR3 is built from 14 residues. CDR1 PRHDT and CDR2 FYEKMQ come from the germline V gene (reference sequence). Trimming stripped 5 bases from V and 1 base from J, with 12 bases between. The CDR3 loop reads CASSLSDSSYEQYF. The CDR3 DNA follows: TGTGCCAGCAGCCTCTCGGACAGTTCCTACGAGCAGTACTTC.

The chain joins TRBV6-6 to TRBJ2-2; D not resolved. This CDR3 has 15 residues. The ends were cut back, 0 bases at V and 1 base at J, with 6 bases in the middle. CDR1 is MNHNY, CDR2 SVGAGI, per germline (reference sequence). Here the CDR3 reads CASSYSYRNTGELFF. CDR3 DNA: TGTGCCAGCAGTTACTCATACAGGAACACCGGGGAGCTGTTTTTT.

This clone was counted a single time. The chain is built from TRBV29-1 and TRBJ1-3, with D possibly matching TRBD1 (6 bases). The V gene lost 5 bases and the J gene lost 4 bases, with 15 bases spanning the gap. Germline assignment: CDR1 SQVTM and CDR2 ANQGSEA. This CDR3 contains 14 residues. CDR3 DNA: TGCAGCGTTATCACAGGGAGTGGGGGAAACACCATATATTTT. Its translation is CSVITGSGGNTIYF.

This rearrangement joins TRBV18 to TRBJ2-5, with a weak D call TRBD1 (7 bases). The DNA end is more similar to TRBJ2-7, so the J call may be wrong. Germline-derived CDR1 and CDR2 are KGHSH and LQKENI. The CDR3 covers 17 residues. The CDR3 DNA reads TGTGCCAGCTCACCACCCCAGGGGGAGGAGGGAGCCTACGAGCAGTACTTC. This translates into CASSPPQGEEGAYEQYF.

J is TRBJ1-1 and V is TRBV29-1; D is uncertain. Germline V lookup: CDR1 SQVTM, CDR2 ANQGSEA. This CDR3 is built from 13 residues. Trimming removed 3 bases at V and 0 bases at J, with 8 bases between. CDR3 loop: CSVDGRLNTEAFF. CDR3 nucleotides: TGCAGCGTTGATGGGAGGTTGAACACTGAAGCTTTCTTT.

This chain links TRBV2 with TRBJ1-2, with D possibly TRBD1 on 5 matching bases. CDR3 length: 13 amino acids. The V and J ends lost 2 bases and 4 bases respectively, with 8 bases between them. Per germline, CDR1 SNHLY and CDR2 FYNNEI. The CDR3 is CASSEQGGYGYTF. The CDR3 region has the DNA TGTGCCAGCAGTGAACAGGGTGGCTATGGCTACACCTTC.